This T cell receptor beta chain derives from a study of CD8 T cells in ankylosing spondylitis (dated by TCRdb to the late 2010s). For the study in its entirety: The study profiled T cell receptor beta repertoires in healthy donors and ankylosing spondylitis patients to find disease-linked TCR variants. Peripheral blood was sampled, and synovial fluid was also collected from ankylosing spondylitis patients. The full study cohort comprised around 25 ankylosing spondylitis patients and over 95 healthy donors.

Only a few counts were recorded for this clonotype. The antigen it binds to is not known. No much larger clone is present one base from it, and per-base qualities are unavailable. Summary of the overall study and its limitations: Blood from ankylosing spondylitis patients appeared to be characterized by a TCR beta motif made up of seven or eight highly homologous amino acid variants. Some motif variants had previously been reported in the synovial fluid and blood of reactive arthritis patients, which suggests shared mechanisms of disease initiation. A CD8+ phenotype was shown by the disease-linked clones, which were found at relatively low frequencies in peripheral blood. The disease-linked clones were reported as significantly enriched in matched synovial fluid samples from ankylosing spondylitis patients.

The germline V gene gives CDR1 as ENHRY and CDR2 as SYGVKD. V loses 3 bases of germline sequence and J loses 2 bases, and the interval between the two ends is 16 bases. Including cysteine and phenylalanine, the CDR3 has 17 amino acids. Only the CDR3 portion is preserved as DNA: 51 bases, with reading frame beginning at the first base. Sequenced on an Illumina HiSeq 2500. Quantitative 5'-RACE with molecular barcodes was used to prepare TCR beta libraries. The source study handled its data this way. A new computational method, built on a probabilistic model of VDJ rearrangement, was used to identify disease-linked TCR variants. TCRdb itself trimmed the public reads at Q25 with fastp, ran MiXCR and retained productive beta chains. All rows with the same CDR3 protein become a single entry with the most common DNA and genes. TCRdb, not the original authors, processed these V and J calls. The sample data list about 340,000 distinct CDR3 sequences, and roughly 14% of these were observed just once. In total, the top ten clones hold around 0.99% of the sample.

The TCR comes from a male donor with ankylosing spondylitis or in good health (not recorded which). This chain joins TRBV10-3 to TRBJ1-4; there is no confident call for the D gene. The specimen sequenced was blood, either unsorted or a sorted T cell fraction (not recorded which). The DNA reads as follows: TGTGCCATCAGTGAACCAGTTGTGGGGTTGACTAATGAAAAACTGTTTTTT. Translated, this gives CAISEPVVGLTNEKLFF.